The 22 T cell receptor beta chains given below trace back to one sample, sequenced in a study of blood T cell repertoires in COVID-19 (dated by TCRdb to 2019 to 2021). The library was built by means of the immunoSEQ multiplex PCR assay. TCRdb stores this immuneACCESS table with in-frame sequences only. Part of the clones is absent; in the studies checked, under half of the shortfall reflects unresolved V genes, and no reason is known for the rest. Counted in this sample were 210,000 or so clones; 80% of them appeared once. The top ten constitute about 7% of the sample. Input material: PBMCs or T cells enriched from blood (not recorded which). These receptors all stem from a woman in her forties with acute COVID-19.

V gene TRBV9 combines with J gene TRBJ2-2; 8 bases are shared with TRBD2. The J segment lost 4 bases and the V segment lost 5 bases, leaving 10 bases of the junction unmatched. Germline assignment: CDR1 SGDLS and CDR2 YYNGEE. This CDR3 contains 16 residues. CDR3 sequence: CASSRTSPQATGELFF. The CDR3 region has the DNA TGTGCCAGCAGTAGGACTAGCCCTCAGGCCACCGGGGAGCTGTTTTTT.

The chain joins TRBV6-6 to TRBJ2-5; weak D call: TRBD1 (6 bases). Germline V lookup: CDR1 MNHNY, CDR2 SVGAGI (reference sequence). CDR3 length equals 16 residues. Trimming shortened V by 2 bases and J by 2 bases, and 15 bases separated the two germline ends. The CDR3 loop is CASSYPGWGQQETQYF. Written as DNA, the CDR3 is TGTGCCAGCAGTTACCCCGGATGGGGGCAACAAGAGACCCAGTACTTC.

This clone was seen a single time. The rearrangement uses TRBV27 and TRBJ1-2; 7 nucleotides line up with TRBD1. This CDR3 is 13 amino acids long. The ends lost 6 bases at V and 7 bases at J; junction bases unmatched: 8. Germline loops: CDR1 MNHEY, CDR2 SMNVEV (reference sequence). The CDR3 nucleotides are TGTGCCAGCAGAGACAGGGAGCTCTCTGGCTACACCTTC. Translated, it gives CASRDRELSGYTF.

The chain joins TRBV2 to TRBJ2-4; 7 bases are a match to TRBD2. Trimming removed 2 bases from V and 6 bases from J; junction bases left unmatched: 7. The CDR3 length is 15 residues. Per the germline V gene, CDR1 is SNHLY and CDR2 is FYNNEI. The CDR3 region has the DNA TGTGCCAGCAGTGAATTGGGGGGGTCCACAAACATTCAGTACTTC. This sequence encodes CASSELGGSTNIQYF.

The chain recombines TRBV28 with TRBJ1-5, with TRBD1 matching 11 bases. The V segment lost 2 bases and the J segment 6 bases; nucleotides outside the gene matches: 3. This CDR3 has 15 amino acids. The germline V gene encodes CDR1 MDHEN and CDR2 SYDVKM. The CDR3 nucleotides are TGTGCCAGCAGTTTAGGACAGGGGGCAGGTCAGCCCCAGCATTTT. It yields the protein CASSLGQGAGQPQHF.

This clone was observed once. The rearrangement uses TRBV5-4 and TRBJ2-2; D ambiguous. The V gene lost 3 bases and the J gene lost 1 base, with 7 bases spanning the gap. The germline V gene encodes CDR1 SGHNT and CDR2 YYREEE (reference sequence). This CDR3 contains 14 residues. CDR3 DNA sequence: TGTGCCAGCAGCTCGAGACAGAACACCGGGGAGCTGTTTTTT. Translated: CASSSRQNTGELFF.

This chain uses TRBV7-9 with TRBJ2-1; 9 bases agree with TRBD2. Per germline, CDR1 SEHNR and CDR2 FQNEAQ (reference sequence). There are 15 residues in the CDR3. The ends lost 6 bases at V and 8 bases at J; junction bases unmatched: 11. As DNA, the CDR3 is TGTGCCAGCAGACCTGCGGGAGGGCCGAGCCATGAGCAGTTCTTC. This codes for CASRPAGGPSHEQFF.

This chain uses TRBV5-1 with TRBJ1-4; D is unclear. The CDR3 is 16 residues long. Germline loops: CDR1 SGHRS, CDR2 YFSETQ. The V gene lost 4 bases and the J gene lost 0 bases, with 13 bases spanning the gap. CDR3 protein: CASSVQRLATNEKLFF. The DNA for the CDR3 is TGCGCCAGCAGCGTTCAGCGACTTGCAACTAATGAAAAACTGTTTTTT.

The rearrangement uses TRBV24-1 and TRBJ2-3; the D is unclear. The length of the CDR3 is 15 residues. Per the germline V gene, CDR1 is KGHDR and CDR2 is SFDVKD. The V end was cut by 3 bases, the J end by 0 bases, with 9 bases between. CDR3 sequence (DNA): TGTGCCACCAGTGATCTCAAGACAAGCACAGATACGCAGTATTTT. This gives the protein CATSDLKTSTDTQYF.

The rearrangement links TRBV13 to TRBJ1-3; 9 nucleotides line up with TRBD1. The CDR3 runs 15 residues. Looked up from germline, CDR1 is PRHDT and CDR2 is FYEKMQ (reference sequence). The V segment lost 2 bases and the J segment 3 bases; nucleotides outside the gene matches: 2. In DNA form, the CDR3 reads TGTGCCAGCAGCTTAAACAGGGGGCGTGGAAACACCATATATTTT. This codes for CASSLNRGRGNTIYF. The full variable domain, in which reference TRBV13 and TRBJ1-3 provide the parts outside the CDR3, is AAGVIQSPRHLIKEKRETATLKCYPIPRHDTVYWYQQGPGQDPQFLISFYEKMQSDKGSIPDRFSAQQFSDYHSELNMSSLELGDSALYFCASSLNRGRGNTIYFGEGSWLTVV.

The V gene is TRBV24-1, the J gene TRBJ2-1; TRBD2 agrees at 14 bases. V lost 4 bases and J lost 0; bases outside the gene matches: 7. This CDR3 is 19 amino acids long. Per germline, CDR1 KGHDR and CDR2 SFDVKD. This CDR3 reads CATSEWGLAGASSYNEQFF. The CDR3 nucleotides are TGTGCCACCAGTGAATGGGGACTAGCGGGGGCAAGCTCCTACAATGAGCAGTTCTTC.

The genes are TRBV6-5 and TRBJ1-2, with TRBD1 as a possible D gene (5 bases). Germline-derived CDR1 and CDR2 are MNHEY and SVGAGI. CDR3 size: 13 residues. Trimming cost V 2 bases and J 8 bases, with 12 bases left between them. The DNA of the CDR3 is TGTGCCAGCAGTTACAATGGGGCGGAGGGCTACACCTTC. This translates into CASSYNGAEGYTF.

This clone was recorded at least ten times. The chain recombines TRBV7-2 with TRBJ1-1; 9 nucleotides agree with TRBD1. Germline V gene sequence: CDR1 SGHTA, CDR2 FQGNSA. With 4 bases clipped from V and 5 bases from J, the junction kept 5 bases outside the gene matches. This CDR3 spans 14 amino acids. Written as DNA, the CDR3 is TGTGCCAGCAGCTGGGGACAGGGCAGAACTGAAGCTTTCTTT. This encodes CASSWGQGRTEAFF. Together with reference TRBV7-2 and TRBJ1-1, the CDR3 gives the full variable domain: GAGVSQSPSNKVTEKGKDVELRCDPISGHTALYWYRQSLGQGLEFLIYFQGNSAPDKSGLPSDRFSAERTGGSVSTLTIQRTQQEDSAVYLCASSWGQGRTEAFFGQGTRLTVV.

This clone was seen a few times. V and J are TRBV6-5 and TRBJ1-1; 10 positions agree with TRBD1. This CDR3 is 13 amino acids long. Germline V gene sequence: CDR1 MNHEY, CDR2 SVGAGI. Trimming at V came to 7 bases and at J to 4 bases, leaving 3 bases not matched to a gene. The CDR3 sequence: CASIRTGGTEAFF. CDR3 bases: TGTGCCAGCATTCGGACAGGGGGCACTGAAGCTTTCTTT.

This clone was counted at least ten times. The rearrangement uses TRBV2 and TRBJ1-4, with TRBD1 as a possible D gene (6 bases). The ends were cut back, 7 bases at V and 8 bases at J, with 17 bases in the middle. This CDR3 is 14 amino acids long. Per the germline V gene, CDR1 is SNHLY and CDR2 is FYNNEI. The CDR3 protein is CASKGGAQGEKLFF. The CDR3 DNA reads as TGTGCCAGCAAAGGGGGAGCTCAAGGGGAAAAACTGTTTTTT.

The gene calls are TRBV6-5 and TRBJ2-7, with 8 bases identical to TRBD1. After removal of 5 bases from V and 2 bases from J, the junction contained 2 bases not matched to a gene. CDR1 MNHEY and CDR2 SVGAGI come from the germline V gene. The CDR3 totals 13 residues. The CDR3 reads CASSQGAAYEQYF. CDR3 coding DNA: TGTGCCAGCAGTCAGGGGGCCGCCTACGAGCAGTACTTC.

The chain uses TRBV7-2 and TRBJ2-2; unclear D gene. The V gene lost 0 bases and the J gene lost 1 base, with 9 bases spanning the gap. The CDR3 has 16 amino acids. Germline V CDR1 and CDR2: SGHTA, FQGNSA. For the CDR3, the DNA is TGTGCCAGCAGCTTAGCGCCAGTAAGGAACACCGGGGAGCTGTTTTTT. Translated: CASSLAPVRNTGELFF.

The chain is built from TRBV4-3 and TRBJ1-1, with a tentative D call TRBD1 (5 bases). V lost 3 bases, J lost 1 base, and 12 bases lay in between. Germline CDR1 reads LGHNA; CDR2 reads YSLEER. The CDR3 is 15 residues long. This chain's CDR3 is CASSQKDDRNTEAFF. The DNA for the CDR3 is TGCGCCAGCAGCCAGAAGGATGACAGGAACACTGAAGCTTTCTTT.

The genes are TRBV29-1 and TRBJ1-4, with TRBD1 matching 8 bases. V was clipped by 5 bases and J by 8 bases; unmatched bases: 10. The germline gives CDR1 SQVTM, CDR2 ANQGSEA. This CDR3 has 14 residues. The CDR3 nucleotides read TGCAGCGTTCACTGGCAGGGGGCACGGGAAAAACTGTTTTTT. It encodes CSVHWQGAREKLFF. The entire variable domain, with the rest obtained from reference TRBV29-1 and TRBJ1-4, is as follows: SAVISQKPSRDICQRGTSLTIQCQVDSQVTMMFWYRQQPGQSLTLIATANQGSEATYESGFVIDKFPISRPNLTFSTLTVSNMSPEDSSIYLCSVHWQGAREKLFFGSGTQLSVL.

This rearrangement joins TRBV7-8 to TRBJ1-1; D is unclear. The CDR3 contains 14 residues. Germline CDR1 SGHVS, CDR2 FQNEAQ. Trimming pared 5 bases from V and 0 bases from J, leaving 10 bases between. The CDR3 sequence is CASSPERLNTEAFF. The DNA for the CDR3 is TGTGCCAGCAGCCCCGAGCGACTGAACACTGAAGCTTTCTTT.

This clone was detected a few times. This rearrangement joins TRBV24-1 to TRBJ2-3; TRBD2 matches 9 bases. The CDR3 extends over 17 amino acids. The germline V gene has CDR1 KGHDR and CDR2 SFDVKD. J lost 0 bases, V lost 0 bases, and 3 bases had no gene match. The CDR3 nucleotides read TGTGCCACCAGTGATTTGGCTAGCGGGGCTAGCACAGATACGCAGTATTTT. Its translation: CATSDLASGASTDTQYF.

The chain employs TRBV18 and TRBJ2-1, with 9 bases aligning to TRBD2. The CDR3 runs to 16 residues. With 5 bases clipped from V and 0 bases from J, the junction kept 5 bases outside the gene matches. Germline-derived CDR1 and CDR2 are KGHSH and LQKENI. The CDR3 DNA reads TGTGCCAGCTCAGGAGCGGGGGGTCCCTCCTACAATGAGCAGTTCTTC. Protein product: CASSGAGGPSYNEQFF.